This TCR beta chain originates from a study of blood T cell repertoires in COVID-19. The table came from immunoSEQ multiplex PCR; TCRdb's copy has only in-frame clones and leaves some out. This sample has some 350,000 clones; approximately 88% occur once, and the top ten carry 5%. V was cut by 4 bases and J by 8 bases, with 23 bases left in between. Germline CDR1 and CDR2: SGHAT and FQNNGV. The CDR3 spans 16 residues. Only a few counts were recorded for this clone. This TCR came from a man aged 30 to 39 who had recovered from COVID-19. The sequenced sample was PBMCs or T cells enriched from blood (not recorded which). The rearrangement uses TRBV11-2 and TRBJ1-2, with D perhaps matching TRBD1 (5 bases). CDR3 coding DNA: TGTGCCAGCAGCTCGACACGCCACAGGAACGATAGAGGCTACACCTTC. Protein: CASSSTRHRNDRGYTF. Filled out from reference TRBV11-2 and TRBJ1-2, the complete variable domain reads EAGVAQSPRYKIIEKRQSVAFWCNPISGHATLYWYQQILGQGPKLLIQFQNNGVVDDSQLPKDRFSAERLKGVDSTLKIQPAKLEDSAVYLCASSSTRHRNDRGYTFGSGTRLTVV.